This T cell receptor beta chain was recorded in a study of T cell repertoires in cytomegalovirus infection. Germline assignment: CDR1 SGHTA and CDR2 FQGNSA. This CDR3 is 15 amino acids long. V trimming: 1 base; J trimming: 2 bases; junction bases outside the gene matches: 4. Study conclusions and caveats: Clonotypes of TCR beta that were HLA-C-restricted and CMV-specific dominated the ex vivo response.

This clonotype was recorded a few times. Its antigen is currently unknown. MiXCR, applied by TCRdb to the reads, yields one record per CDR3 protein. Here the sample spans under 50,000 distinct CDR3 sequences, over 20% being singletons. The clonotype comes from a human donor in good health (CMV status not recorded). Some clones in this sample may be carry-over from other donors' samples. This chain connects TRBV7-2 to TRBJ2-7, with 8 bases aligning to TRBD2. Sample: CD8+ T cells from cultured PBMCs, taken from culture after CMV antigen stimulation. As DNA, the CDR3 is TGTGCCAGCAGCTTAGGTAGCGGGATGGCCTACGAGCAGTACTTC. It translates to CASSLGSGMAYEQYF. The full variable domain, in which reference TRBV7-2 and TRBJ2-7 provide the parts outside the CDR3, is GAGVSQSPSNKVTEKGKDVELRCDPISGHTALYWYRQSLGQGLEFLIYFQGNSAPDKSGLPSDRFSAERTGGSVSTLTIQRTQQEDSAVYLCASSLGSGMAYEQYFGPGTRLTVT.